Reported below is one T cell receptor beta chain. Antigen: not known. The CDR3 runs to 13 residues. The V end lost 2 bases, the J end lost 7 bases, and 9 bases lay between the germline ends. This record comes from a study of neurological immune-mediated disorders. Study-wide points: TCR-beta repertoires seemed private in all groups, with no expanded CDR3 amino acid sequences shared. The study found the most TCR clonal expansion in HTLV-1-associated myelopathy and the least in multiple sclerosis, below healthy controls.

About a million sorted CD4+ or CD8+ T cells made each library. With 10-nucleotide random UMIs, 5'RACE was used to make the cDNA. A single record per CDR3 protein comes from TCRdb applying MiXCR to the 5' RACE reads. The sample records over 4,500 distinct CDR3 sequences, less than 25% being singletons. Source material: CD8+ T cells from blood. The clonotype comes from a woman aged 55-75 years with HTLV-1-associated myelopathy (HAM/TSP). V and J are TRBV12-3 or TRBV12-4 and TRBJ2-1; D is undetermined. This chain's CDR3 is CASSLPNGNEQFF. CDR3 nucleotides: TGTGCCAGCAGTTTACCCAATGGAAATGAGCAGTTCTTC.